These 8 T cell receptor beta chains originate from one sample sequenced in a study of CD8 T cells in ankylosing spondylitis. TCRdb redid the calling of the 5' RACE reads with MiXCR, one entry per CDR3 protein. The sample contains about 280,000 distinct CDR3 sequences, 20% of which appear only once. The sample taken for sequencing was blood, either unsorted or a sorted T cell fraction (not recorded which). These receptors were taken from a male donor with ankylosing spondylitis or in good health (not recorded which).

The chain links TRBV4-2 to TRBJ2-1, with 12 bases matching TRBD2. Germline V gene data show CDR1 as LGHNA and CDR2 as YNFKEQ. Losses at the gene ends were 3 bases for V and 4 bases for J; bases not matched to a gene: 4. The CDR3 length is 16 residues. This CDR3 reads CASSQETSGGYNEQFF. CDR3 sequence (DNA): TGTGCCAGCAGCCAGGAGACTAGCGGGGGTTACAATGAGCAGTTCTTC.

The chain is built from TRBV19 and TRBJ2-4; either TRBD1 or TRBD2 may fit D (5 bases each). V was pared by 7 bases and J by 4 bases, with 14 bases between. This CDR3 has 14 residues. Germline assignment: CDR1 LNHDA and CDR2 SQIVND (reference sequence). The CDR3 spells CASTPPGRKNIQYF. DNA of the CDR3: TGTGCCAGTACGCCCCCGGGACGGAAAAACATTCAGTACTTC.

V and J are TRBV30 and TRBJ1-2, with 11 bases lining up with TRBD1. J was trimmed by 9 bases and V by 3 bases; bases with no gene match: 6. The germline gives CDR1 GTSNPN, CDR2 SVGIG (reference sequence). This CDR3 has 13 amino acids. CDR3 coding DNA: TGTGCCTGGAGCGGACAGGGGGCGAGTCGCTACACCTTC. Protein sequence: CAWSGQGASRYTF. The whole variable domain, filled in from reference TRBV30 and TRBJ1-2, reads SQTIHQWPATLVQPVGSPLSLECTVEGTSNPNLYWYRQAAGRGLQLLFYSVGIGQISSEVPQNLSASRPQDRQFILSSKKLLLSDSGFYLCAWSGQGASRYTFGSGTRLTVV.

This clonotype was seen repeatedly, ten times or more. The chain combines TRBV10-3 with TRBJ1-1; TRBD1 agrees at 7 bases. Germline V gene lookup returns CDR1 ENHRY and CDR2 SYGVKD. The V and J ends lost 4 bases and 0 bases, in that order; junction bases with no gene match: 5. The CDR3 consists of 15 residues. The DNA for the CDR3 is TGTGCCATCAGTGGAAATGGACAGGTGAACACTGAAGCTTTCTTT. Residues: CAISGNGQVNTEAFF.

This clonotype has only a few counts. The J gene is TRBJ2-5, the V gene TRBV12-3 or TRBV12-4; 9 nucleotides match TRBD2. The ends lost 6 bases at V and 7 bases at J; junction bases unmatched: 9. This CDR3 has 14 residues. The CDR3 protein is CASSPAGGGGTQYF. CDR3 DNA sequence: TGTGCCAGCAGCCCAGCGGGAGGTGGTGGGACCCAGTACTTC.

This clonotype was observed a handful of times. The genes are TRBV4-1 and TRBJ2-3; a weak D match, TRBD2 (5 bases). Per germline, CDR1 MGHRA and CDR2 YSYEKL. V lost 0 bases and J lost 0, with 16 bases in between. The CDR3 is 18 amino acids. CDR3: CASSQEKTGRVSTDTQYF. CDR3 nucleotide sequence: TGCGCCAGCAGCCAAGAAAAAACTGGGCGGGTTAGCACAGATACGCAGTATTTT.

This clonotype was detected only a few times. J is TRBJ2-3 and V is TRBV5-1; D is possibly TRBD1 or TRBD2 (5 bases each). Germline V gives CDR1 SGHRS, CDR2 YFSETQ. This CDR3 has 15 amino acids. The ends were cut back, 1 base at V and 2 bases at J, with 11 bases in the middle. As DNA, the CDR3 is TGCGCCAGCAGCTTGCCGGGGCTGGCCACAGATACGCAGTATTTT. This sequence encodes CASSLPGLATDTQYF.

This rearrangement joins TRBV2 to TRBJ2-2; D remains unclear. Deletions cut 8 bases from V and 0 bases from J, with 13 bases between. This CDR3 is built from 15 residues. Looked up from germline, CDR1 is SNHLY and CDR2 is FYNNEI. For the CDR3, the DNA is TGTGCCAGCGGGATGGGGTTGGCGAACACCGGGGAGCTGTTTTTT. The encoded protein is CASGMGLANTGELFF.